This T cell receptor beta chain is drawn from a study of PD-L1 blockade in urothelial cancer. Study background: Specimens of blood held a median count of 141,255 T cells.

Some clones are missing from TCRdb's copy, which holds only in-frame ones; the method was immunoSEQ multiplex PCR. The sample has about 84,000 clones, over 80% seen once. CDR3 size: 14 residues. From germline, CDR1 is SGHRS and CDR2 YFSETQ. Trimming removed 2 bases at V and 5 bases at J, with 8 bases between. This chain joins TRBV5-1 and TRBJ1-6, with D perhaps matching TRBD1 (5 bases). Sequenced material: PBMCs, taken around atezolizumab (anti-PD-L1) treatment. The clonotype originates from a man between 70 and 80 years old with urothelial cancer. The CDR3 here is CASSLGADNSPLHF. In DNA form, the CDR3 reads TGCGCCAGCAGCTTAGGGGCAGATAATTCACCCCTCCACTTT.